The clone carrying this TCR beta chain was detected only a few times. The data were taken from a study of blood T cell repertoires in COVID-19. Whole-study context: PBMCs, B-cell-depleted T cells, or T cells were the source of the cDNA or gDNA that made up the material.

Per germline, CDR1 SQVTM and CDR2 ANQGSEA. The ends lost 4 bases at V and 6 bases at J; junction bases unmatched: 7. The CDR3 is 14 amino acids. In the authors' methods: Amplification from reference gene primers served as the basis for estimated nucleated cell counts. Data came from immunoSEQ multiplex PCR; TCRdb stores just in-frame clones and leaves some out. D and trimming come from the DNA, and the V and J calls and clone size come from that table. The sample holds approximately 46,000 clones, about four fifths seen once. The sequenced sample was peripheral blood. This chain joins TRBV29-1 and TRBJ2-7, with 12 nucleotides matching TRBD1. This TCR was recovered from a woman over 75 with COVID-19, enrolled during active disease. The CDR3 protein is CSVGSGTGGGEQYF. CDR3 DNA: TGCAGCGTTGGGTCCGGGACAGGGGGCGGCGAGCAGTACTTC.